These 28 T cell receptor beta chains were all obtained from the same sample, sequenced in a study of T cells in Graves' hyperthyroidism and ophthalmopathy. Amplification targeted TCR beta CDR3 regions from RNA transcripts. Initially, a first-round RT-PCR of the TCR CDR3 employed the HTBI primer set. MiXCR was run by TCRdb on the multiplex PCR reads, yielding one entry per CDR3 protein. Among around 250,000 distinct CDR3 sequences, less than 20% were seen once, and the ten largest hold around 28%. Material for sequencing was blood. The receptors shown here come from a woman under 30 with Graves' ophthalmopathy.

With regard to this clonotype: A read error is possible here, since a much larger clone lies one base away. The rearrangement links TRBV11-1 to TRBJ2-6, with D maybe TRBD2 (5 bases). This CDR3 spans 18 amino acids. Trimming took off 4 bases at V and 8 bases at J, with 24 bases between the two ends. Per germline, CDR1 SGHAT and CDR2 FQDESV (reference sequence). The CDR3, as DNA: TGTGCCAGCAGCTCCTACAGCGATGCCGTATCGGGGACCAACGTCCTGACTTTC. As protein: CASSSYSDAVSGTNVLTF.

This clonotype was seen at least ten times. The genes are TRBV28 and TRBJ1-2, with unresolved D. The CDR3 totals 14 residues. Trimming removed 6 bases at V and 2 bases at J, with 13 bases between. CDR1 and CDR2 (germline): MDHEN, SYDVKM. CDR3 protein: CASSRGRGNYGYTF. CDR3 DNA: TGTGCCAGCAGCCGTGGACGGGGAAACTATGGCTACACCTTC.

A few counts support this clonotype. This chain links TRBV6-6 with TRBJ2-4; 8 bases map to TRBD1. This CDR3 region has 14 residues. Trimming took 2 bases from V and 9 from J; bases not matched to a gene: 6. Germline V CDR1 and CDR2: MNHNY, SVGAGI (reference sequence). This CDR3 is CASSYPGGSGIQYF. CDR3 nucleotides: TGTGCCAGCAGTTACCCAGGGGGCTCTGGCATTCAGTACTTC.

This clonotype was observed at least ten times. The chain has TRBV7-2 and TRBJ1-1; D might be TRBD1 (5 bases). This CDR3 spans 15 amino acids. V was cut by 6 bases and J by 4 bases, with 18 bases left in between. Per germline, CDR1 SGHTA and CDR2 FQGNSA. CDR3 protein: CASSQHTQGVTEAFF. The CDR3 DNA is TGTGCCAGCAGTCAACACACCCAGGGCGTCACTGAAGCTTTCTTT.

The genes are TRBV6-2 or TRBV6-3 and TRBJ2-1, with a weak D call TRBD1 (7 bases). This CDR3 is 16 amino acids long. Germline assignment: CDR1 MNHEY and CDR2 SVGEGT. The germline V and J ends were trimmed by 7 bases and 6 bases, with 22 bases remaining between them. The CDR3 loop is CASIPGGTEAFNEQFF. CDR3 sequence (DNA): TGTGCCAGCATCCCAGGGGGGACAGAAGCCTTCAATGAGCAGTTCTTC.

This clonotype has ten or more counts. This chain joins TRBV6-1 and TRBJ2-7, with D tentatively TRBD1 or TRBD2 (6 bases each). Trimming cost V 6 bases and J 6 bases, with 15 bases left between them. The CDR3 is 13 amino acids. The germline CDR1 and CDR2 sequences are MNHNS and SASEGT. This chain's CDR3 is CASSHKGGLEQYF. The CDR3 DNA follows: TGTGCCAGCAGCCACAAGGGGGGCCTCGAGCAGTACTTC.

Many counts were recorded for this clonotype. J is TRBJ1-1 and V is TRBV28; tentatively, D is TRBD1 (5 bases). Germline CDR1 MDHEN, CDR2 SYDVKM. The CDR3 runs 17 residues. The germline V and J ends were trimmed by 5 bases and 7 bases, with 26 bases remaining between them. In DNA, the CDR3 is TGTGCCAGCAGTCGATCAGGGCTTCGGTGGCTGGACATTGAAGCTTTCTTT. This encodes CASSRSGLRWLDIEAFF.

This clonotype was seen at least ten times. This rearrangement joins TRBV28 to TRBJ1-2, with D possibly being TRBD1 (5 bases). The length of the CDR3 is 14 residues. Trimming stripped 8 bases from V and 0 bases from J, with 13 bases between. Germline values: CDR1 MDHEN, CDR2 SYDVKM. The CDR3 here is CASRSGGANYGYTF. CDR3 sequence (DNA): TGTGCCAGCCGCAGCGGGGGAGCTAACTATGGCTACACCTTC.

At least ten counts were recorded for this clonotype. The chain couples TRBV18 to TRBJ1-1; no firm D call. Trimming removed 3 bases from V and 3 bases from J, with 8 bases in between. From germline, CDR1 is KGHSH and CDR2 LQKENI. The CDR3 length is 13 residues. In nucleotides, the CDR3 is TGTGCCAGCTCACCGATCGGGGACACTGAAGCTTTCTTT. Residues: CASSPIGDTEAFF.

This clonotype has more than one count but fewer than ten. The chain recombines TRBV5-6 with TRBJ2-7; 10 bases agree with TRBD1. The CDR3 has 15 amino acids. Unmatched junction bases numbered 8, after V lost 4 bases and J lost 4 bases. CDR1 SGHDT and CDR2 YYEEEE come from the germline V gene. CDR3 DNA sequence: TGTGCCAGCAGCCGTTACGGGACAGGGGTTTACGAGCAGTACTTC. It encodes CASSRYGTGVYEQYF.

This clonotype was detected a few times. The rearrangement joins TRBV6-1 to TRBJ2-1; 13 bases match TRBD2. Germline V CDR1 and CDR2: MNHNS, SASEGT. The J segment lost 12 bases and the V segment lost 5 bases, leaving 7 bases of the junction unmatched. This CDR3 contains 14 residues. The CDR3, as DNA: TGTGCCAGCAGTCACGGACTAGCGGGGGTCCGGCAGTTCTTC. It encodes CASSHGLAGVRQFF.

Worth noting for this clonotype: Being one base from a much bigger clone, this may be a read error. This is likely a read error, given that the CDR3 carries no conserved phenylalanine or tryptophan at its end. The chain recombines TRBV7-6 with TRBJ2-1, with TRBD2 matching over 10 bases. Per the germline V gene, CDR1 is SGHVS and CDR2 is FNYEAQ. Losses at the gene ends were 0 bases for V and 9 bases for J; bases not matched to a gene: 5. The CDR3 consists of 15 residues. CDR3 in DNA: TGTGCCAGCAGCTTAGCGACTAGCGGGCTGGGTGAGCAGTTCCTC. This gives the protein CASSLATSGLGEQFL.

This clonotype was seen ten or more times. This rearrangement joins TRBV28 to TRBJ1-3, with D hard to call. The germline gives CDR1 MDHEN, CDR2 SYDVKM. The CDR3 is made up of 11 amino acids. V lost 10 bases and J lost 4, with 8 bases in between. CDR3: CAIDPGNTIYF. CDR3 in DNA: TGTGCCATCGATCCAGGAAACACCATATATTTT.

The chain recombines TRBV12-3 or TRBV12-4 with TRBJ1-1; no clear D gene. V shed 6 bases and J shed 4 bases, with 12 bases lying between them. The length of the CDR3 is 13 residues. The CDR3 sequence is CASSFTRTTEAFF. CDR3 bases: TGTGCCAGCAGCTTCACGAGGACCACTGAAGCTTTCTTT.

This clonotype has at least ten counts. The chain combines TRBV12-3 or TRBV12-4 with TRBJ1-1; 8 bases line up with TRBD1. V shed 1 base and J 1 base; nucleotides not matched to a gene: 2. The CDR3 extends over 15 amino acids. The CDR3 loop is CASSLGGQENTEAFF. Here the CDR3 DNA reads TGTGCCAGCAGTTTAGGGGGACAGGAGAACACTGAAGCTTTCTTT.

This CDR3 reads CASSQDSGLRDTQYF. CDR3 DNA: TGTGCCAGCAGCCAAGACTCGGGACTAAGGGATACGCAGTATTTT. V gene TRBV4-2 combines with J gene TRBJ2-3; 7 positions agree with TRBD2. Trimming removed 0 bases from V and 6 bases from J; junction bases left unmatched: 6. This CDR3 spans 15 amino acids. Germline assignment: CDR1 LGHNA and CDR2 YNFKEQ.

This clonotype was counted ten times or more. The V and J genes are TRBV14 and TRBJ2-3; TRBD2 is a possible D gene (5 bases). Germline V CDR1 and CDR2: SGHDN, FVKESK. The CDR3 runs to 16 residues. Trimming removed 5 bases at V and 0 bases at J, with 15 bases between. The CDR3 coding sequence is TGTGCCAGCAGCACCCTAGCCGGAACTAGCACAGATACGCAGTATTTT. Residues: CASSTLAGTSTDTQYF.

This clonotype has a count of ten or more. The chain links TRBV10-3 to TRBJ1-5; possibly TRBD1 for D (6 bases). CDR3 length: 15 residues. Germline values: CDR1 ENHRY, CDR2 SYGVKD. V lost 2 bases to trimming and J lost 9 bases, with 17 bases between them. In nucleotides, the CDR3 is TGTGCCATCAGTGAGAACGCAGGGGCCGGGAGGCCCCAGCATTTT. This sequence encodes CAISENAGAGRPQHF.

This clonotype was counted at least ten times. CDR3 residues: CASAEDRGRVLAFF. The CDR3 bases are TGTGCCAGCGCGGAGGACAGGGGGCGTGTGTTAGCTTTCTTT. The chain combines TRBV6-1 with TRBJ1-1; 11 bases agree with TRBD1. CDR1 and CDR2 (germline): MNHNS, SASEGT. This CDR3 contains 14 residues. The junction had 12 bases not matched to a gene; V was cut back by 8 bases and J by 10 bases.

At least ten counts were recorded for this clonotype. V and J are TRBV12-3 or TRBV12-4 and TRBJ1-1; TRBD1 matches at 9 bases. The CDR3 totals 16 residues. The V segment lost 9 bases and the J segment 4 bases; nucleotides outside the gene matches: 15. The CDR3: CASSPTEGTGLTEAFF. CDR3 sequence (DNA): TGTGCCAGTTCCCCCACGGAAGGGACAGGGCTCACTGAAGCTTTCTTT.

At least ten counts were recorded for this clonotype. The chain joins TRBV6-2 or TRBV6-3 to TRBJ2-2; the match to TRBD2 covers 12 bases. Germline CDR1 and CDR2: MNHEY and SVGEGT. This CDR3 region has 15 residues. V trimming: 6 bases; J trimming: 3 bases; junction bases outside the gene matches: 2. The CDR3 spells CASSLAGGHTGELFF. In nucleotides, the CDR3 is TGTGCCAGCAGCCTAGCGGGAGGGCACACCGGGGAGCTGTTTTTT.

This clonotype was recorded a few times. CDR3 in DNA: TGTGCCTGGGGGGCAGGGGGGGGAGGCTACACCTTC. This encodes CAWGAGGGGYTF. The V call is TRBV30, the J call TRBJ1-2, with 7 bases fitting TRBD1. Trimming at V came to 5 bases and at J to 8 bases, leaving 8 bases not matched to a gene. CDR1 is GTSNPN, CDR2 SVGIG, per germline (reference sequence). The CDR3 is 12 residues long.

This clonotype appeared many times. J is TRBJ2-7 and V is TRBV5-6; 9 bases map to TRBD2. Trimming cost V 1 base and J 4 bases; bases outside gene matches: 9. The CDR3 totals 16 residues. Germline V gene lookup returns CDR1 SGHDT and CDR2 YYEEEE. CDR3 nucleotides: TGTGCCAGCAGCTTGAGGTTTACGGCGGGAGGGTACGAGCAGTACTTC. Residues: CASSLRFTAGGYEQYF.

In this sample, this clonotype turned up a few times. The rearrangement uses TRBV5-4 and TRBJ2-6; D remains ambiguous. The V end was cut by 4 bases, the J end by 0 bases, with 11 bases between. The germline V gene has CDR1 SGHNT and CDR2 YYREEE (reference sequence). There are 16 residues in the CDR3. CDR3 amino acids: CASSDQSNSGANVLTF. CDR3 sequence (DNA): TGTGCCAGCAGCGACCAATCAAACTCTGGGGCCAACGTCCTGACTTTC.

This clonotype was counted at least ten times. This chain uses TRBV7-9 with TRBJ2-5; D gene ambiguous. Trimming took off 2 bases at V and 1 base at J, with 14 bases between the two ends. This CDR3 comprises 16 residues. The germline gives CDR1 SEHNR, CDR2 FQNEAQ (reference sequence). CDR3 coding DNA: TGTGCCAGCAGCTTACCCCCAGGCGAATCCCAAGAGACCCAGTACTTC. It codes for CASSLPPGESQETQYF.

This clonotype was detected only once. The chain combines TRBV29-1 with TRBJ2-3, with TRBD2 matching 11 bases. V trimming: 6 bases; J trimming: 4 bases; junction bases outside the gene matches: 12. Germline V gene sequence: CDR1 SQVTM, CDR2 ANQGSEA. The CDR3 has 16 residues. CDR3 nucleotide sequence: TGCAGCGTCTCCTACCCCGGGACTAGCGGTGCAGATACGCAGTATTTT. This encodes CSVSYPGTSGADTQYF.

The gene calls are TRBV7-2 and TRBJ2-1; TRBD2 matches at 15 bases. This CDR3 is 17 amino acids long. Unmatched junction bases numbered 11, after V lost 6 bases and J lost 8 bases. CDR1 and CDR2 from the germline V gene are SGHTA and FQGNSA. The CDR3: CASSRTGTSGRRYEQFF. Written as DNA, the CDR3 is TGTGCCAGCAGTCGTACCGGGACTAGCGGGAGGCGGTATGAGCAGTTCTTC.

The rearrangement uses TRBV19 and TRBJ2-1, with TRBD1 identical over 9 bases. The CDR3 sequence is 16 residues long. Germline trimming cut 10 bases from V and 6 bases from J; bases unmatched to any gene: 16. The germline gives CDR1 LNHDA, CDR2 SQIVND (reference sequence). DNA for the CDR3: TGTGCCACCTCCCTCCCCGGGGACAGGGTATTCAATGAGCAGTTCTTC. Translation: CATSLPGDRVFNEQFF.